The 25 T cell receptor beta chains given below trace back to one sample, sequenced in a study of CD8+ T cells in alopecia areata (dated by TCRdb to 2017 to 2018). The library was produced with the immunoSEQ multiplex PCR assay. To provide template for TCR sequencing, every sample had RNA extracted and reverse transcribed into cDNA. Drawn from immuneACCESS, this table holds only the in-frame rearrangements with V and J called that TCRdb kept. Clones are partly lost; checked studies trace under half to an unresolved V gene and leave the rest unexplained. Recorded for this sample are about 200,000 clones; around two fifths of them occurred a single time. Jointly, the top ten make up around 0.48% of the sample. The sample's treatment or condition label is to be understood as: oral pan-JAK inhibitor, 5-10 mg twice daily. Sample: CD4+ T cells sorted from blood, taken around week 31, from a patient treated with tofacitinib. Every receptor here comes from a human donor with alopecia areata.

This clone has more than one count but fewer than ten. V is TRBV7-9 and J is TRBJ1-6; the match to TRBD1 covers 7 bases. V lost 5 bases and J lost 8; bases outside the gene matches: 9. This CDR3 contains 15 residues. Germline loops: CDR1 SEHNR, CDR2 FQNEAQ (reference sequence). CDR3 coding DNA: TGTGCCAGCAGCGGCCGACAGGGAGAGGATTCACCCCTCCACTTT. Translation: CASSGRQGEDSPLHF. The full variable domain, completed using reference TRBV7-9 and TRBJ1-6, is DTGVSQNPRHKITKRGQNVTFRCDPISEHNRLYWYRQTLGQGPEFLTYFQNEAQLEKSRLLSDRFSAERPKGSFSTLEIQRTEQGDSAMYLCASSGRQGEDSPLHFGNGTRLTVT.

The chain uses TRBV7-2 and TRBJ1-2, with D uncertain. From germline, CDR1 is SGHTA and CDR2 FQGNSA. V was clipped by 5 bases and J by 3 bases, with 7 bases between them. The CDR3 extends over 12 amino acids. Here the CDR3 reads CASSTGHYGYTF. In nucleotides, the CDR3 is TGTGCCAGCAGCACGGGCCACTATGGCTACACCTTC.

This clone has more than one count but fewer than ten. The genes are TRBV10-3 and TRBJ2-1; 8 bases align to TRBD2. The CDR3 has 15 residues. Germline V gene lookup returns CDR1 ENHRY and CDR2 SYGVKD. The junction had 9 bases not matched to a gene; V was cut back by 2 bases and J by 9 bases. CDR3 DNA sequence: TGTGCCATCAGTGAGAAACTAGCGGAGGTGGTTGAGCAGTTCTTC. It translates to CAISEKLAEVVEQFF.

This clone has more than one count but fewer than ten. The rearrangement joins TRBV19 to TRBJ2-7; 9 nucleotides match TRBD2. V shed 6 bases and J 2 bases; nucleotides not matched to a gene: 8. Germline V gives CDR1 LNHDA, CDR2 SQIVND (reference sequence). The CDR3 is 15 residues long. The CDR3 loop reads CASRITSGPTYEQYF. The CDR3 DNA reads TGTGCCAGTAGGATTACTAGCGGGCCTACCTACGAGCAGTACTTC. The whole variable domain, filled in from reference TRBV19 and TRBJ2-7, reads DGGITQSPKYLFRKEGQNVTLSCEQNLNHDAMYWYRQDPGQGLRLIYYSQIVNDFQKGDIAEGYSVSREKKESFPLTVTSAQKNPTAFYLCASRITSGPTYEQYFGPGTRLTVT.

The J gene is TRBJ2-7, the V gene TRBV10-3; perhaps TRBD1 as D (5 bases). Germline V gene data show CDR1 as ENHRY and CDR2 as SYGVKD. The CDR3 has 14 residues. V lost 6 bases to trimming and J lost 0 bases, with 12 bases between them. CDR3 in DNA: TGTGCCATCAGCGCGGACACCAACTCCTACGAGCAGTACTTC. Translating it yields CAISADTNSYEQYF.

Only a few counts were recorded for this clone. This sequence joins TRBV29-1 and TRBJ2-7; D is unresolved. Trimming shortened V by 5 bases and J by 3 bases, and 11 bases separated the two germline ends. CDR1 is SQVTM and CDR2 is ANQGSEA in the germline V gene. The CDR3 length is 12 residues. CDR3: CSVTSTGYEQYF. CDR3 coding DNA: TGCAGCGTTACATCCACGGGCTACGAGCAGTACTTC.

This clone was seen a handful of times. The V call is TRBV10-3, the J call TRBJ2-7, with TRBD1 as a possible D gene (6 bases). CDR3 length equals 14 residues. V was trimmed by 6 bases and J by 6 bases, leaving 18 bases between them. CDR1 and CDR2 (germline): ENHRY, SYGVKD. The DNA for the CDR3 is TGTGCCATCAGCCCAGGGGCACAGGGAACCGAGCAGTACTTC. Translation: CAISPGAQGTEQYF.

This clone was seen more than once but under ten times. The sample has other DNA sequences that encode this CDR3 too. V gene TRBV7-8 combines with J gene TRBJ2-7, with D possibly TRBD2 on 5 matching bases. The germline V and J ends were trimmed by 3 bases and 3 bases, with 6 bases remaining between them. Germline lookup yields CDR1 SGHVS and CDR2 FQNEAQ. The CDR3 is 12 residues long. The CDR3 nucleotides are TGTGCCAGCAGCTTTGGGAGCTACGAGCAGTACTTC. Encoded protein: CASSFGSYEQYF. The variable domain in full, with the rest retrieved from reference TRBV7-8 and TRBJ2-7, is GAGVSQSPRYKVAKRGQDVALRCDPISGHVSLFWYQQALGQGPEFLTYFQNEAQLDKSGLPSDRFFAERPEGSVSTLKIQRTQQEDSAVYLCASSFGSYEQYFGPGTRLTVT.

The chain recombines TRBV30 with TRBJ1-1; D unclear. This CDR3 spans 12 amino acids. Germline V gene lookup returns CDR1 GTSNPN and CDR2 SVGIG (reference sequence). The V end was cut by 2 bases, the J end by 3 bases, with 7 bases between. CDR3 nucleotides: TGTGCCTGGAGTATGAGGTACACTGAAGCTTTCTTT. Its translation: CAWSMRYTEAFF.

The V and J genes are TRBV7-9 and TRBJ1-2; 7 bases are a match to TRBD1. Looked up from germline, CDR1 is SEHNR and CDR2 is FQNEAQ (reference sequence). The CDR3 runs to 15 residues. V was pared by 3 bases and J by 5 bases, with 9 bases of the junction left unmatched. The DNA for the CDR3 is TGTGCCAGCAGCTTTTCGGGACAGAGGCGGTATGGCTACACCTTC. This gives the protein CASSFSGQRRYGYTF.

The chain employs TRBV6-5 and TRBJ1-2; TRBD1 is a possible D gene (6 bases). Looked up from germline, CDR1 is MNHEY and CDR2 is SVGAGI. V was clipped by 7 bases and J by 4 bases, with 16 bases between them. The CDR3 is 14 residues long. CDR3 amino acids: CASKPQGWVYGYTF. CDR3 coding DNA: TGTGCCAGCAAGCCACAGGGTTGGGTCTATGGCTACACCTTC.

This clone came up a few times. V and J are TRBV9 and TRBJ2-3; D is uncertain. The V end was cut by 7 bases, the J end by 6 bases, with 9 bases between. Germline lookup yields CDR1 SGDLS and CDR2 YYNGEE. This CDR3 spans 11 amino acids. The chain's CDR3 is CASATWDTQYF. The CDR3 DNA follows: TGTGCCAGCGCCACCTGGGATACGCAGTATTTT. The complete variable domain, with remaining parts taken from reference TRBV9 and TRBJ2-3, reads DSGVTQTPKHLITATGQRVTLRCSPRSGDLSVYWYQQSLDQGLQFLIQYYNGEERAKGNILERFSAQQFPDLHSELNLSSLELGDSALYFCASATWDTQYFGPGTRLTVL.

The chain couples TRBV7-9 to TRBJ2-7; 8 bases fit TRBD1. This CDR3 contains 19 residues. Looked up from germline, CDR1 is SEHNR and CDR2 is FQNEAQ (reference sequence). With 6 bases clipped from V and 0 bases from J, the junction kept 19 bases outside the gene matches. Here the CDR3 reads CASRIDRGNTNPLSYEQYF. Written as DNA, the CDR3 is TGTGCCAGCAGAATTGACAGGGGCAATACCAATCCCCTCTCCTACGAGCAGTACTTC.

In this sample, this clone turned up a few times. V and J are TRBV6-5 and TRBJ2-7; 12 positions match TRBD2. The V segment lost 6 bases and the J segment 3 bases; nucleotides outside the gene matches: 6. The germline CDR1 and CDR2 sequences are MNHEY and SVGAGI. The CDR3 is made up of 15 amino acids. DNA of the CDR3: TGTGCCAGCAGGGCGGGACTAGCGGGTAACTACGAGCAGTACTTC. Encoded protein: CASRAGLAGNYEQYF.

This clone occurred a few times. The J gene is TRBJ1-2, the V gene TRBV6-1; D is unresolved. There are 14 residues in the CDR3. CDR1 is MNHNS, CDR2 SASEGT, per germline. V was cut by 6 bases and J by 3 bases, with 14 bases left in between. As DNA, the CDR3 is TGTGCCAGCAGAGCACCCCCTGGGGACTATGGCTACACCTTC. It translates to CASRAPPGDYGYTF.

The chain links TRBV23-1 to TRBJ1-2, with 9 bases aligning to TRBD1. TRBV23-1 is an ORF for which the function is uncertain. The CDR3 length is 13 residues. The V and J ends lost 8 bases and 3 bases, in that order; junction bases with no gene match: 4. The CDR3 protein is CASDRGAYYGYTF. Here the CDR3 DNA reads TGCGCCAGCGACAGGGGGGCTTACTATGGCTACACCTTC.

The rearrangement joins TRBV6-5 to TRBJ1-2, with 7 bases aligning to TRBD1. Germline V CDR1 and CDR2: MNHEY, SVGAGI. J was trimmed by 3 bases and V by 2 bases; bases with no gene match: 3. The CDR3 extends over 14 amino acids. This chain's CDR3 is CASSYVTGDYGYTF. The CDR3 DNA reads as TGTGCCAGCAGTTACGTTACAGGGGACTATGGCTACACCTTC.

The chain is built from TRBV5-1 and TRBJ2-1; the D gene is possibly TRBD2 (6 bases). Trimming stripped 1 base from V and 6 bases from J, with 20 bases between. The CDR3 length is 17 residues. Looked up from germline, CDR1 is SGHRS and CDR2 is YFSETQ. The CDR3 DNA reads TGCGCCAGCAGCTTGCTACTAGCAGCCGATATGGTCAATGAGCAGTTCTTC. This encodes CASSLLLAADMVNEQFF. Full variable domain (remainder filled in from reference TRBV5-1 and TRBJ2-1): KAGVTQTPRYLIKTRGQQVTLSCSPISGHRSVSWYQQTPGQGLQFLFEYFSETQRNKGNFPGRFSGRQFSNSRSEMNVSTLELGDSALYLCASSLLLAADMVNEQFFGPGTRLTVL.

This clone was seen a handful of times. V is TRBV4-1 and J is TRBJ2-5; 11 bases are a match to TRBD2. Germline CDR1 MGHRA, CDR2 YSYEKL. Trimming cost V 4 bases and J 5 bases; bases outside gene matches: 6. This CDR3 contains 15 residues. The CDR3 sequence is CASSPLAGGLETQYF. The CDR3 nucleotides read TGCGCCAGCAGCCCCTTAGCGGGAGGGCTGGAGACCCAGTACTTC.

A few counts support this clone. The rearrangement joins TRBV29-1 to TRBJ1-1, with D unclear. The germline V gene encodes CDR1 SQVTM and CDR2 ANQGSEA. The CDR3 sequence is 17 residues long. Trimming cost V 4 bases and J 3 bases, with 24 bases left between them. The CDR3 here is CSVANNLKRYEDTEAFF. The DNA for the CDR3 is TGCAGCGTTGCAAATAACCTGAAGAGATACGAGGACACTGAAGCTTTCTTT. The variable domain in full, with the rest retrieved from reference TRBV29-1 and TRBJ1-1, is SAVISQKPSRDICQRGTSLTIQCQVDSQVTMMFWYRQQPGQSLTLIATANQGSEATYESGFVIDKFPISRPNLTFSTLTVSNMSPEDSSIYLCSVANNLKRYEDTEAFFGQGTRLTVV.

V is TRBV7-9 and J is TRBJ1-5; D remains unclear. V shed 5 bases and J shed 3 bases, with 11 bases lying between them. The CDR3 length is 14 residues. Germline values: CDR1 SEHNR, CDR2 FQNEAQ (reference sequence). CDR3 amino acids: CASSPNGYNQPQHF. CDR3 in DNA: TGTGCCAGCAGCCCGAATGGGTACAATCAGCCCCAGCATTTT.

In regard to this clone: The same CDR3 can be traced to other DNA sequences in this sample. The chain uses TRBV7-9 and TRBJ2-3; D unresolved. This CDR3 is 12 amino acids long. Germline V CDR1 and CDR2: SEHNR, FQNEAQ (reference sequence). Trimming left V 3 bases short and J 4 bases short, with 5 bases between. CDR3 sequence (DNA): TGTGCCAGCAGCTTGGTGGCAGATACGCAGTATTTT. Translation: CASSLVADTQYF.

The gene calls are TRBV30 and TRBJ1-6; 7 bases match TRBD1. The length of the CDR3 is 17 residues. Trimming removed 3 bases from V and 4 bases from J; junction bases left unmatched: 12. Germline assignment: CDR1 GTSNPN and CDR2 SVGIG (reference sequence). CDR3 residues: CAWSPETGWLYNSPLHF. The CDR3 coding sequence is TGTGCCTGGAGCCCAGAGACAGGGTGGTTGTATAATTCACCCCTCCACTTT.

The V call is TRBV6-1, the J call TRBJ2-3; 8 bases are a match to TRBD2. Germline loops: CDR1 MNHNS, CDR2 SASEGT. The CDR3 spans 15 residues. The trim removed 6 bases at V and 3 bases at J, leaving 8 bases unmatched. Written as DNA, the CDR3 is TGTGCCAGCAGGACCCCGGCTAGCGGGACAGATACGCAGTATTTT. Translating gives CASRTPASGTDTQYF.

This clone was seen a handful of times. V and J are TRBV5-1 and TRBJ2-3; tentatively, D is TRBD1 or TRBD2 (5 bases each). The CDR3 is 15 amino acids. The germline CDR1 and CDR2 sequences are SGHRS and YFSETQ. The germline V and J ends were trimmed by 7 bases and 5 bases, with 20 bases remaining between them. The CDR3 DNA follows: TGCGCCAGCCGCAGTCTTGGGGGTAGCGTAGATACGCAGTATTTT. It translates to CASRSLGGSVDTQYF. Supplemented by reference TRBV5-1 and TRBJ2-3, the full variable domain reads KAGVTQTPRYLIKTRGQQVTLSCSPISGHRSVSWYQQTPGQGLQFLFEYFSETQRNKGNFPGRFSGRQFSNSRSEMNVSTLELGDSALYLCASRSLGGSVDTQYFGPGTRLTVL.